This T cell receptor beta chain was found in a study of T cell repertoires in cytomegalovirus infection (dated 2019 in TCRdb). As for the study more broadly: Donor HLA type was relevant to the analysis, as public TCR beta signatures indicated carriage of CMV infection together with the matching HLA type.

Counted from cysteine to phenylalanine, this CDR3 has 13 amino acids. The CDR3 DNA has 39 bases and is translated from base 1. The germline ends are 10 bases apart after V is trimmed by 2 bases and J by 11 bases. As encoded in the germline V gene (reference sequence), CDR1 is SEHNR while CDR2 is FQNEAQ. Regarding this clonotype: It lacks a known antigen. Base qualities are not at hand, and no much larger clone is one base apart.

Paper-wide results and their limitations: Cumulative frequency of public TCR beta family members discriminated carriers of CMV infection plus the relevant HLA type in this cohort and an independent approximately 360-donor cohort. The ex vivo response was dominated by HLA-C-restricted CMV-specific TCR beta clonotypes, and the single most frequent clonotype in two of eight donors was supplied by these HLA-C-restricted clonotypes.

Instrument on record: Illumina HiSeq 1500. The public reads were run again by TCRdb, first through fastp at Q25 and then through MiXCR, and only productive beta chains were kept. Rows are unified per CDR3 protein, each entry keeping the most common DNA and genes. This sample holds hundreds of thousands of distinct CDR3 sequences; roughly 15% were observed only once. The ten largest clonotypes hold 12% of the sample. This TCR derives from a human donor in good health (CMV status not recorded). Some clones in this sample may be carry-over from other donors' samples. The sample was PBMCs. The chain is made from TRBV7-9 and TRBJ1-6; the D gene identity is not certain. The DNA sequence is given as TGTGCCAGCAGCTTACCGCCCGGGGCACCCCTCCACTTT. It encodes CASSLPPGAPLHF.